This passage covers 18 T cell receptor beta chains from one sample sequenced in a study of T cells in Graves' hyperthyroidism and ophthalmopathy (dated by TCRdb to the late 2010s). Libraries came from multiplex PCR. Instrument used: Illumina HiSeq 2000. Amplification of TCR beta CDR3 regions was carried out from RNA transcripts. A first-round RT-PCR of the TCR CDR3 used the HTBI primer set with the Qiagen OneStep RT-PCR kit. In TCRdb, the public reads were trimmed at Q25 with fastp and aligned with MiXCR, with productive beta chains retained. Each CDR3 protein gets just one entry, which takes the most common genes and DNA from the rows behind it. The sample table contains around 300,000 distinct CDR3 sequences; only one count was recorded for around 22% of them. The ten largest clones add up to about 60% of the sample. The source material was blood. All receptors derive from a man younger than 45 with Graves' ophthalmopathy.

There are a few counts of this clonotype. The chain carries TRBV2 and TRBJ1-4, with 7 bases lining up with TRBD1. Losses at the gene ends were 6 bases for V and 8 bases for J; bases not matched to a gene: 12. CDR3 length: 15 residues. Germline CDR1 SNHLY, CDR2 FYNNEI. CDR3 bases: TGTGCCAGCAGAAGAGGGACAGCGGGCGGCGAAAAACTGTTTTTT. Its protein is CASRRGTAGGEKLFF.

This clonotype was counted ten times or more. The CDR3 DNA reads as TGTGCCAGCAGCTTAGAAGGGAAGAATGAGCAGTTCTTC. Translation: CASSLEGKNEQFF. The chain uses TRBV11-2 and TRBJ2-1; no clear D. With 0 bases removed from V and 7 bases from J, the gap between germline ends came to 7 bases. The CDR3 length is 13 residues. Germline CDR1 reads SGHAT; CDR2 reads FQNNGV.

The chain is built from TRBV10-3 and TRBJ1-1; D perhaps matches TRBD1 (6 bases). The CDR3 has 12 residues. Trimming left V 1 base short and J 10 bases short, with 10 bases between. Germline CDR1 and CDR2: ENHRY and SYGVKD. CDR3 sequence (DNA): TGTGCCATCAGTGAGTTGACAGGACCAGCTTTCTTT. Protein: CAISELTGPAFF.

This clonotype was counted a single time. The chain carries TRBV12-3 or TRBV12-4 and TRBJ2-7; TRBD1 agrees at 8 bases. V trimming: 5 bases; J trimming: 6 bases; junction bases outside the gene matches: 6. This CDR3 is 13 amino acids long. CDR3 nucleotide sequence: TGTGCCAGCAGTCGGACAGGGAGGTCCGAGCAGTACTTC. Protein product: CASSRTGRSEQYF.

This chain connects TRBV9 to TRBJ1-4; possible D gene TRBD1, 6 bases. Germline-derived CDR1 and CDR2 are SGDLS and YYNGEE. Between the trimmed V and J ends, which lost 3 bases and 8 bases, there was a span of 14 bases. The length of the CDR3 is 14 residues. Here the CDR3 reads CASSGGAEEEKLFF. The DNA of the CDR3 is TGTGCCAGCAGCGGGGGGGCGGAGGAGGAAAAACTGTTTTTT.

Note on this clonotype: One end of the junction does not line up with germline, which may come from a read error. The rearrangement uses TRBV12-3 or TRBV12-4 and TRBJ1-5, with unresolved D. CDR3 length: 15 amino acids. CDR3 nucleotides: TGTGCCAGCAGCTCTTACGGCGGTAGAAATCAGCTCCAGCATTTT. This translates into CASSSYGGRNQLQHF.

This clonotype was found a few times. This chain links TRBV12-3 or TRBV12-4 with TRBJ2-3; the D call may be TRBD1 or TRBD2 (6 bases each). The V gene lost 8 bases and the J gene lost 8 bases, with 17 bases spanning the gap. There are 13 residues in the CDR3. The CDR3 region has the DNA TGTGCCAGCGGGCCGGGGGCCCGCAGTACGCAGTATTTT. Its translation: CASGPGARSTQYF.

The chain uses TRBV24-1 and TRBJ1-5; 8 bases align to TRBD1. Germline values: CDR1 KGHDR, CDR2 SFDVKD. CDR3 length: 20 amino acids. V gave up 8 bases and J gave up 1 base; unmatched junction bases: 21. The CDR3 DNA follows: TGTGCCACCAACGGTTCGGGCCGGGACAGGATTAACCGAAGCAATCAGCCCCAGCATTTT. Amino acid sequence: CATNGSGRDRINRSNQPQHF.

The table lists this clonotype with a few counts. This clone may be a read error of a much larger clone one base away. V and J are TRBV2 and TRBJ1-5, with a weak D call TRBD1 (6 bases). The germline V and J ends were trimmed by 4 bases and 3 bases, with 7 bases remaining between them. The CDR3 has 13 amino acids. The germline V gene has CDR1 SNHLY and CDR2 FYNNEI. In DNA, the CDR3 is TGTGCCAGCAGTGGGGACAACAATCAGCCCCAGCATTTT. This gives the protein CASSGDNNQPQHF.

The chain links TRBV12-3 or TRBV12-4 to TRBJ1-5, with no clear D. The germline V and J ends were trimmed by 5 bases and 4 bases, with 15 bases remaining between them. The CDR3 covers 15 residues. CDR3 sequence: CASSLQRWENQPQHF. In nucleotides, the CDR3 is TGTGCCAGCAGTCTGCAGAGGTGGGAAAATCAGCCCCAGCATTTT.

The chain uses TRBV4-2 and TRBJ2-7; D is undetermined. Germline CDR1 and CDR2: LGHNA and YNFKEQ. V was cut by 2 bases and J by 6 bases, with 11 bases left in between. This CDR3 is built from 13 residues. The CDR3 region is CASSQTPTGEQYF. The DNA for the CDR3 is TGTGCCAGCAGCCAAACCCCCACGGGCGAGCAGTACTTC.

This clonotype has just a few counts. The CDR3 nucleotides are TGTGCCAGCTCACCTACGGGACAGGAAAGTCAGCCCCAGCATTTT. As protein: CASSPTGQESQPQHF. The V gene is TRBV18, the J gene TRBJ1-5; TRBD1 matches at 8 bases. CDR1 is KGHSH, CDR2 LQKENI, per germline. V lost 3 bases, J lost 6 bases, and 7 bases stayed unmatched. CDR3 length: 15 amino acids.

The rearrangement joins TRBV7-9 to TRBJ2-1; D may correspond to TRBD1 or TRBD2 (6 bases each). Trimming took off 5 bases at V and 2 bases at J, with 13 bases between the two ends. CDR3 length: 15 amino acids. The germline V gene encodes CDR1 SEHNR and CDR2 FQNEAQ (reference sequence). The CDR3 is CASSPKGGTYNEQFF. CDR3 nucleotide sequence: TGTGCCAGCAGCCCTAAAGGGGGGACCTACAATGAGCAGTTCTTC.

This clonotype was picked up many times. CDR3 coding DNA: TGTGCCAGCAGCGCCCGGACAGGGGGAGGCATTCAGTACTTC. As protein: CASSARTGGGIQYF. The V and J genes are TRBV11-1 and TRBJ2-4, with TRBD1 identical over 10 bases. With 5 bases clipped from V and 9 bases from J, the junction kept 7 bases outside the gene matches. CDR3 size: 14 residues. Germline CDR1 and CDR2: SGHAT and FQDESV (reference sequence).

This rearrangement joins TRBV5-1 to TRBJ2-2, with TRBD1 matching over 10 bases. V shed 3 bases and J 2 bases; nucleotides not matched to a gene: 4. CDR1 is SGHRS and CDR2 is YFSETQ in the germline V gene. The CDR3 runs to 16 residues. CDR3 sequence reads: CASSSRTGGNTGELFF. The CDR3 DNA reads TGCGCCAGCAGCTCTAGGACAGGGGGTAACACCGGGGAGCTGTTTTTT.

V gene TRBV24-1 combines with J gene TRBJ2-5; 7 bases agree with TRBD1. Losses at the gene ends were 1 base for V and 2 bases for J; bases not matched to a gene: 6. CDR3 length: 16 amino acids. In germline, CDR1 is KGHDR, CDR2 SFDVKD. The CDR3: CATSDFGQGEQETQYF. In nucleotides, the CDR3 is TGTGCCACCAGTGATTTCGGGCAGGGGGAACAAGAGACCCAGTACTTC.

This clonotype was detected many times. The chain is built from TRBV20-1 and TRBJ2-1; the D gene is possibly TRBD2 (5 bases). In germline, CDR1 is DFQATT, CDR2 SNEGSKA (reference sequence). V gave up 4 bases and J gave up 6 bases, with 16 bases separating them. This CDR3 is built from 14 residues. In DNA form, the CDR3 reads TGCAGTGCTACTTTGGGGAGTCGGGGCAATGAGCAGTTCTTC. It yields the protein CSATLGSRGNEQFF.

In the case of this clonotype: A much larger clone lies one base from this, so it may be a read error. This chain links TRBV11-2 with TRBJ2-5, with D perhaps matching TRBD2 (6 bases). CDR1 is SGHAT and CDR2 is FQNNGV in the germline V gene. The CDR3 totals 13 residues. V was pared by 5 bases and J by 6 bases, with 13 bases between. Here the CDR3 reads CASSPGTLKTQYF. The CDR3 DNA follows: TGTGCCAGCAGCCCCGGGACTTTGAAGACCCAGTACTTC.